The clone carrying this T cell receptor (beta chain) occurred a few times. Its antigen is currently unknown. The source of the sample is a study of T cell repertoires in cytomegalovirus infection. Whole-study findings and limits: The ex vivo response showed dominance by HLA-C-restricted CMV-specific TCR beta clonotypes.

MiXCR, run by TCRdb on the reads, gives a single entry per CDR3 protein. The sample includes about 130,000 distinct CDR3 sequences, 7.5% to 9% of them seen just once. The sample was PBMCs. This sequence was found in a human donor in good health (CMV status not recorded). Some clones in this sample may be carry-over from other donors' samples.

DNA of the CDR3: TGTGCCAGTTATCGCTTTGGGGACAGACAGATCTCTGGGGCCAACGTCCTGACTTTC. This encodes CASYRFGDRQISGANVLTF. The J gene is TRBJ2-6, the V gene TRBV19; 7 positions agree with TRBD1. The germline CDR1 and CDR2 sequences are LNHDA and SQIVND (reference sequence). J gave up 0 bases and V 8 bases, and 16 bases lay outside the gene matches. This CDR3 has 19 amino acids. Variable domain in full (rest from reference TRBV19 and TRBJ2-6): DGGITQSPKYLFRKEGQNVTLSCEQNLNHDAMYWYRQDPGQGLRLIYYSQIVNDFQKGDIAEGYSVSREKKESFPLTVTSAQKNPTAFYLCASYRFGDRQISGANVLTFGAGSRLTVL.